This TCR beta chain was obtained from a study of control samples from healthy donors and cancer patients. Germline V gene lookup returns CDR1 MNHEY and CDR2 SMNVEV (reference sequence). Between the trimmed V and J ends, which lost 7 bases and 0 bases, there was a span of 14 bases. This CDR3 contains 15 residues. Assay used: immunoSEQ multiplex PCR; TCRdb lists only in-frame clones, some missing. The table lists about 22,000 clones, about 80% of them singletons. The sequence was obtained from a man aged 55 to 69 with head and neck cancer. The source material was PBMCs. The gene calls are TRBV27 and TRBJ2-3, with D possibly matching TRBD1 (6 bases). CDR3 DNA: TGTGCCAGCACCAGGGGACCCTTTAGCACAGATACGCAGTATTTT. Protein sequence: CASTRGPFSTDTQYF.